This record concerns one T cell receptor beta chain sequence. Preparation of the TCRbeta library was carried out with unique molecular identifiers. MiXCR was run by TCRdb on the PCR reads, yielding one entry per CDR3 protein. The table has approximately 520,000 distinct CDR3 sequences, 30% to 35% seen once. The CDR3 is made up of 15 amino acids. The J segment lost 7 bases and the V segment lost 3 bases, leaving 5 bases of the junction unmatched. Germline V gene sequence: CDR1 KGHDR, CDR2 SFDVKD. This entry is derived from a study of T-cell reconstitution after alpha-beta-depleted transplantation in children.

The TCR comes from a human donor who donated a stem cell graft to a child with aplastic anemia. The chain combines TRBV24-1 with TRBJ2-1; 10 bases map to TRBD2. Sequenced material: PBMCs from the stem cell graft donor, taken from the stem cell graft. The chain's CDR3 is CATSDTSGRGNEQFF. CDR3 in DNA: TGTGCCACCAGTGATACGAGCGGGAGGGGGAATGAGCAGTTCTTC.